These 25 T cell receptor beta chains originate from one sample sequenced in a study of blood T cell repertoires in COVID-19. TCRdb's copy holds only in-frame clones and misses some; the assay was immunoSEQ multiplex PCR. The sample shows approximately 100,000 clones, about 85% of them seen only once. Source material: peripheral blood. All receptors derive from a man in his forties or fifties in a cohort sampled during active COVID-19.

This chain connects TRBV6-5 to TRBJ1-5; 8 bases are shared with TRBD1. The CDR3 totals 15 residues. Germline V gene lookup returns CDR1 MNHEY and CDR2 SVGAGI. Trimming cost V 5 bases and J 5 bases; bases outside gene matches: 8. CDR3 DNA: TGTGCCAGCAGTCAAACAGGGGGGGAATATCAGCCCCAGCATTTT. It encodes CASSQTGGEYQPQHF.

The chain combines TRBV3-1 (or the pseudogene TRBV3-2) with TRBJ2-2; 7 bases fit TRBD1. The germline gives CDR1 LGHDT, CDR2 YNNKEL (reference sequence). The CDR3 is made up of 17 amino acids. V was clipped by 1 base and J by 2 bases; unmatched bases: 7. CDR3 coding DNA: TGTGCCAGCAGCCAAGTGGGCAGGGGGATTAACACCGGGGAGCTGTTTTTT. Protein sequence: CASSQVGRGINTGELFF.

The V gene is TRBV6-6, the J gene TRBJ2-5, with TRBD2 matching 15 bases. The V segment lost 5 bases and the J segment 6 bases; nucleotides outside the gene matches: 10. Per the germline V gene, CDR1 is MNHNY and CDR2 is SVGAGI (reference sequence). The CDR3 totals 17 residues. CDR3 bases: TGTGCCAGCAGTCCAGGGACTAGCGGGGGGATTTTCAAGACCCAGTACTTC. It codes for CASSPGTSGGIFKTQYF.

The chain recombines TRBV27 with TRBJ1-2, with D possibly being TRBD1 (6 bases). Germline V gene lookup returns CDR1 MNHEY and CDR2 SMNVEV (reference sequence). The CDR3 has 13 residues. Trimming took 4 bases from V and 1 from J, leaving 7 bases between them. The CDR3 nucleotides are TGTGCCAGCAGTTCCAGGGGTAACTATGGCTACACCTTC. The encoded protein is CASSSRGNYGYTF.

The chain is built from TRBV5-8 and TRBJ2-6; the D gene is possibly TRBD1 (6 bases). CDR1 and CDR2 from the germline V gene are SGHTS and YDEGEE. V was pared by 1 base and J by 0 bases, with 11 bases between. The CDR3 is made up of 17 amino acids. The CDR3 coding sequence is TGTGCCAGCAGCTTGATGACAGGCAGCTCTGGGGCCAACGTCCTGACTTTC. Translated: CASSLMTGSSGANVLTF.

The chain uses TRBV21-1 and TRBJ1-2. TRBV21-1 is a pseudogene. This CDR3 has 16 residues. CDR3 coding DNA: TGTGCCAGCAGCAAACGTTCCCGGGGACTTGGGGGTGGCTACACCTTC. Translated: CASSKRSRGLGGGYTF.

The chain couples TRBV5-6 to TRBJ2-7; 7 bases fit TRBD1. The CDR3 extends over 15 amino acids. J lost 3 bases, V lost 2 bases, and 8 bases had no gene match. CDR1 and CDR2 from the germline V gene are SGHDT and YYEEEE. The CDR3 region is CASSLPGQPDYEQYF. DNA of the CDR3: TGTGCCAGCAGCTTACCGGGACAGCCAGACTACGAGCAGTACTTC.

The CDR3 bases are TGTGCCAGCAGCTTACAAGCGGGGGGGGTTAAAAACACAGATACGCAGTATTTT. This translates into CASSLQAGGVKNTDTQYF. V usage is TRBV7-2 and J usage is TRBJ2-3; 10 positions match TRBD2. The CDR3 has 18 residues. V lost 2 bases and J lost 2; bases outside the gene matches: 10. Germline values: CDR1 SGHTA, CDR2 FQGNSA.

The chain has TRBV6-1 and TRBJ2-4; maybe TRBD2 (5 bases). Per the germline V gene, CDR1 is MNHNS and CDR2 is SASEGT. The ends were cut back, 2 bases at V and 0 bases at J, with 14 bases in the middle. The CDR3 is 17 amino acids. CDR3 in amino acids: CASSESGEALAKNIQYF. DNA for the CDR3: TGTGCCAGCAGTGAATCCGGGGAAGCTCTAGCCAAAAACATTCAGTACTTC.

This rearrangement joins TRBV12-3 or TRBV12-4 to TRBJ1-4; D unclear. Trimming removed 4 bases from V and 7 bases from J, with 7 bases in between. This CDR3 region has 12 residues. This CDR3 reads CASSSYSEKLFF. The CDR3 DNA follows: TGTGCCAGCAGTTCCTACAGTGAAAAACTGTTTTTT.

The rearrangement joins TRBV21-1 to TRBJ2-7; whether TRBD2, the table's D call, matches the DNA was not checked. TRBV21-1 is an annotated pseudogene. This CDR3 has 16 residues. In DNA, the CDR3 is TGTGCCAGCAGCAAAGGAGGGGGGACTAGATGTTACGAGCAGTACTTC. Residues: CASSKGGGTRCYEQYF.

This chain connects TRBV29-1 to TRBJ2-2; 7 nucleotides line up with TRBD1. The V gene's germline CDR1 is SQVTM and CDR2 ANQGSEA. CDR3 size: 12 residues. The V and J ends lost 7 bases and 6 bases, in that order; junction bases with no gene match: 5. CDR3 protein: CSARRGPGELFF. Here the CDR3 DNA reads TGCAGCGCCCGAAGGGGGCCCGGGGAGCTGTTTTTT.

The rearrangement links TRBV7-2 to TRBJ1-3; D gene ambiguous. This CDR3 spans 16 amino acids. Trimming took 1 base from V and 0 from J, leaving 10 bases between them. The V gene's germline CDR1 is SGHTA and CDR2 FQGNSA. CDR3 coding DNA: TGTGCCAGCAGCTTAGGCCCACTGAGCTCTGGAAACACCATATATTTT. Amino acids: CASSLGPLSSGNTIYF.

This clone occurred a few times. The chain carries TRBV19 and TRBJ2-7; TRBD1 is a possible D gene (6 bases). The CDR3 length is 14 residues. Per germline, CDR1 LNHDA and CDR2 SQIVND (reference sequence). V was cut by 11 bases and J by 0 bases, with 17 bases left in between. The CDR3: CAGHDRFSSYEQYV. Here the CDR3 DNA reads TGTGCCGGACACGACAGGTTCAGCTCCTACGAGCAGTACGTC.

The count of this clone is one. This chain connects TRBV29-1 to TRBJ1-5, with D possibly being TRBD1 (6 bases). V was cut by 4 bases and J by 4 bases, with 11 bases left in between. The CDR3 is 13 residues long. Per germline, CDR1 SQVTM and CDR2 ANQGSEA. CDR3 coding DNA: TGCAGCGTTGCACAGGGATCTAATCAGCCCCAGCATTTT. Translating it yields CSVAQGSNQPQHF.

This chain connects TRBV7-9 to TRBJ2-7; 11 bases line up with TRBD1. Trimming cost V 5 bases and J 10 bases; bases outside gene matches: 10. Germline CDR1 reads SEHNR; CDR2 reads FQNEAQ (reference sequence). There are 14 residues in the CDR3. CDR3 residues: CASSRGQGAAAQYV. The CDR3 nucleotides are TGTGCCAGCAGCCGAGGACAGGGGGCGGCGGCACAGTACGTC.

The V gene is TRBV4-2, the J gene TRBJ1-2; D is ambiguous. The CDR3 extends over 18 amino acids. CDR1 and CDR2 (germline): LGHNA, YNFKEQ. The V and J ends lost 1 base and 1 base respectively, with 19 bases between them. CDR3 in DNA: TGTGCCAGCAGCCAAGCCCGCCTAGGTAGGAGTAATAACTATGGCTACACCTTC. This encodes CASSQARLGRSNNYGYTF.

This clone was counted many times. The CDR3 DNA is TGTGCCAGCAGCTTCCGACAGGGGGTCGGCTACACCTTC. Translated: CASSFRQGVGYTF. This chain joins TRBV7-9 and TRBJ1-2, with TRBD1 identical over 9 bases. Per germline, CDR1 SEHNR and CDR2 FQNEAQ (reference sequence). Trimming took 3 bases from V and 8 from J; bases not matched to a gene: 4. The length of the CDR3 is 13 residues.

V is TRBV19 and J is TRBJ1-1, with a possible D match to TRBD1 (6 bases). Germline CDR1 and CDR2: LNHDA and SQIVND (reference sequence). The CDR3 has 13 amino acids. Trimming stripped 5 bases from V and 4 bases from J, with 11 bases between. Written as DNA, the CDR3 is TGTGCCAGTAGTTCAACACAGGGCACTGAAGCTTTCTTT. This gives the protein CASSSTQGTEAFF. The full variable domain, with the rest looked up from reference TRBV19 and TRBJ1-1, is DGGITQSPKYLFRKEGQNVTLSCEQNLNHDAMYWYRQDPGQGLRLIYYSQIVNDFQKGDIAEGYSVSREKKESFPLTVTSAQKNPTAFYLCASSSTQGTEAFFGQGTRLTVV.

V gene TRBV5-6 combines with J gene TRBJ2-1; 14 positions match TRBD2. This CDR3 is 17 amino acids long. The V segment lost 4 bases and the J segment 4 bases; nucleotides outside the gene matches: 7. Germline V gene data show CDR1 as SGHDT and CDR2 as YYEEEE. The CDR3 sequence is CASSLRTSGGHYNEQFF. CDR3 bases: TGTGCCAGCAGCCTGAGGACTAGCGGGGGGCATTACAATGAGCAGTTCTTC.

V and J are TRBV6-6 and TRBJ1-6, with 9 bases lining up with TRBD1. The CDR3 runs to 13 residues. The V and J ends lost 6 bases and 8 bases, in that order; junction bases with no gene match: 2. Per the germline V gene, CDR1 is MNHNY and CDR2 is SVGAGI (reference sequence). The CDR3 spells CASRQGADSPLHF. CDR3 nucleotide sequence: TGTGCCAGCAGACAGGGGGCGGATTCACCCCTCCACTTT.

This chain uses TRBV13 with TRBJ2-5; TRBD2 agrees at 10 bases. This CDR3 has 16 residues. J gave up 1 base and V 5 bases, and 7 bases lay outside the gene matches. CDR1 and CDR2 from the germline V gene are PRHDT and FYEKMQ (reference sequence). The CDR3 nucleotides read TGTGCCAGCAGCCCGGCGGCTAGCGGGGGCCAAGAGACCCAGTACTTC. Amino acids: CASSPAASGGQETQYF.

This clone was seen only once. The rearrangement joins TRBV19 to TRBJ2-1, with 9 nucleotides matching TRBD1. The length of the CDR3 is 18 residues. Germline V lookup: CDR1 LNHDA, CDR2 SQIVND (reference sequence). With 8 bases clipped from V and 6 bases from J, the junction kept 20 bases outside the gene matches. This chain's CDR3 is CASAYRDREFPISNEQFF. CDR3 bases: TGTGCCAGTGCCTACAGGGACAGGGAGTTTCCAATTTCCAATGAGCAGTTCTTC.

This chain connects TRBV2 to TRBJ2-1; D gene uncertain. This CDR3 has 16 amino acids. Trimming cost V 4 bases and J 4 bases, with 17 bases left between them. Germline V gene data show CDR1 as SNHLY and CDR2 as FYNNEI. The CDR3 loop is CASSAPVVLQYNEQFF. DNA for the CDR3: TGTGCCAGCAGTGCCCCGGTGGTCCTTCAATACAATGAGCAGTTCTTC.

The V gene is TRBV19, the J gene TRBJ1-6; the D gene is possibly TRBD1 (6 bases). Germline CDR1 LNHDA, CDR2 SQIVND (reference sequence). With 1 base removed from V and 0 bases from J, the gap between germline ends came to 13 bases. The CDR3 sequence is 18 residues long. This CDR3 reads CASSIVWQGSSYNSPLHF. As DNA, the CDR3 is TGTGCCAGTAGTATAGTGTGGCAGGGGAGCTCCTATAATTCACCCCTCCACTTT.